Following are 31 T cell receptor beta chains from one sample sequenced in a study of T-cell memory formation after mild COVID-19. In TCRdb, the 5' RACE reads were re-called with MiXCR into one record per CDR3 protein. Of approximately 500,000 distinct CDR3 sequences in the sample, roughly 23% were seen once. Sequencing was carried out using PBMCs or a T cell subset sorted from them (not recorded which). Source of these receptors: an adult woman who had mild COVID-19 (a few samples of this study predate the infection). Cell type and time point are not known.

The chain recombines TRBV29-1 with TRBJ2-1; D unclear. CDR3 length: 13 residues. V dropped 4 bases and J dropped 0 bases, with 7 bases sitting between them. Germline values: CDR1 SQVTM, CDR2 ANQGSEA. CDR3 DNA sequence: TGCAGCGTTGTCTCAACCTCCTACAATGAGCAGTTCTTC. Translating gives CSVVSTSYNEQFF.

The chain employs TRBV11-2 and TRBJ1-1, with 9 positions matching TRBD1. V shed 0 bases and J 1 base; nucleotides not matched to a gene: 3. CDR3 length: 16 amino acids. The germline gives CDR1 SGHAT, CDR2 FQNNGV. The CDR3 is CASSLDVGQGNTEAFF. Here the CDR3 DNA reads TGTGCCAGCAGCTTAGATGTGGGACAGGGGAACACTGAAGCTTTCTTT.

This clonotype was picked up a small number of times. The gene calls are TRBV2 and TRBJ1-1; D is possibly TRBD1 (5 bases). The V end lost 3 bases, the J end lost 5 bases, and 10 bases lay between the germline ends. This CDR3 spans 13 amino acids. CDR1 and CDR2 (germline): SNHLY, FYNNEI. The chain's CDR3 is CASSDNWGTEAFF. CDR3 nucleotide sequence: TGTGCCAGCAGTGACAATTGGGGGACTGAAGCTTTCTTT.

The V and J genes are TRBV6-5 and TRBJ1-1, with 8 bases lining up with TRBD1. The CDR3 is 11 amino acids. Trimming at V came to 6 bases and at J to 9 bases, leaving 3 bases not matched to a gene. Germline CDR1 is MNHEY and CDR2 is SVGAGI. The CDR3 here is CASRRQGKAFF. The CDR3 coding sequence is TGTGCCAGCAGGAGACAGGGGAAAGCTTTCTTT.

This clonotype was recorded a few times. This chain connects TRBV27 to TRBJ2-7; tentatively, D is TRBD2 (7 bases). The V gene lost 6 bases and the J gene lost 5 bases, with 17 bases spanning the gap. The CDR3 is 14 amino acids. CDR1 is MNHEY, CDR2 SMNVEV, per germline (reference sequence). Here the CDR3 reads CASRRLAGGHEQYF. In DNA, the CDR3 is TGTGCCAGCAGGAGACTAGCCGGGGGCCACGAGCAGTACTTC.

This chain connects TRBV18 to TRBJ2-1; 7 bases are shared with TRBD2. Unmatched junction bases numbered 5, after V lost 0 bases and J lost 3 bases. The CDR3 has 16 amino acids. Germline loops: CDR1 KGHSH, CDR2 LQKENI. Here the CDR3 reads CASSPPLAGVYNEQFF. The CDR3 nucleotides read TGTGCCAGCTCACCACCACTGGCGGGGGTCTACAATGAGCAGTTCTTC.

This clonotype was recorded a few times. V is TRBV7-2 and J is TRBJ2-1, with D unresolved. The germline V and J ends were trimmed by 5 bases and 8 bases, with 7 bases remaining between them. The CDR3 extends over 11 amino acids. Germline CDR1 is SGHTA and CDR2 is FQGNSA. CDR3 DNA: TGTGCCAGCAGCCGAGTACATGAGCAGTTCTTC. It encodes CASSRVHEQFF.

This clonotype was counted only a few times. This chain connects TRBV27 to TRBJ2-7, with 9 nucleotides matching TRBD2. V lost 2 bases, J lost 4 bases, and 6 bases stayed unmatched. This CDR3 region has 15 residues. Germline CDR1 reads MNHEY; CDR2 reads SMNVEV (reference sequence). Written as DNA, the CDR3 is TGTGCCAGCAGTTTAAGTAGCGGGAGTTATTACGAGCAGTACTTC. This translates into CASSLSSGSYYEQYF.

This clonotype was observed a few times. The chain links TRBV3-1 to TRBJ2-2; TRBD2 agrees at 10 bases. There are 17 residues in the CDR3. J gave up 6 bases and V 4 bases, and 11 bases lay outside the gene matches. Germline V gene data show CDR1 as LGHDT and CDR2 as YNNKEL (reference sequence). In DNA form, the CDR3 reads TGTGCCAGCAGCCGCACTGAGCTAGCGGGAGTCTCCGGGGAGCTGTTTTTT. This translates into CASSRTELAGVSGELFF.

This clonotype was counted only a few times. This chain uses TRBV2 with TRBJ2-5, with D uncertain. Germline-derived CDR1 and CDR2 are SNHLY and FYNNEI. The CDR3 is 11 amino acids. Trimming removed 8 bases from V and 5 bases from J, with 9 bases in between. CDR3 nucleotides: TGTGCCAGCCTGGGAACGGAGACCCAGTACTTC. Its protein product is CASLGTETQYF.

V usage is TRBV2 and J usage is TRBJ2-6; perhaps TRBD1 as D (6 bases). With 6 bases removed from V and 1 base from J, the gap between germline ends came to 19 bases. CDR1 SNHLY and CDR2 FYNNEI come from the germline V gene. This CDR3 region has 18 residues. DNA for the CDR3: TGTGCCAGCAGCCAGGGGCAGGGCCGGGTGTCTGGGGCCAACGTCCTGACTTTC. Protein: CASSQGQGRVSGANVLTF.

J is TRBJ2-3 and V is TRBV20-1; TRBD2 matches 7 bases. V trimming: 4 bases; J trimming: 3 bases; junction bases outside the gene matches: 10. The CDR3 runs 15 residues. Germline CDR1 DFQATT, CDR2 SNEGSKA (reference sequence). CDR3 residues: CSATPGGGGTDTQYF. The CDR3 DNA reads as TGCAGTGCTACCCCTGGGGGGGGGGGTACAGATACGCAGTATTTT.

The CDR3 region has the DNA TGCGCCAGCAGCTACGGGACTAGCGGGGTCGAGACCCAGTACTTC. Residues: CASSYGTSGVETQYF. The chain joins TRBV5-1 to TRBJ2-5, with 13 bases lining up with TRBD2. The germline V gene encodes CDR1 SGHRS and CDR2 YFSETQ. There are 15 residues in the CDR3. V lost 3 bases to trimming and J lost 5 bases; unmatched junction nucleotides: 4. Using reference TRBV5-1 and TRBJ2-5 for the parts outside the CDR3, the full variable domain is KAGVTQTPRYLIKTRGQQVTLSCSPISGHRSVSWYQQTPGQGLQFLFEYFSETQRNKGNFPGRFSGRQFSNSRSEMNVSTLELGDSALYLCASSYGTSGVETQYFGPGTRLLVL.

The CDR3 reads CASSLADSDGANVLTF. Here the CDR3 DNA reads TGTGCCAGCAGCTTAGCTGACAGCGATGGGGCCAACGTCCTGACTTTC. This chain connects TRBV7-9 to TRBJ2-6, with D perhaps TRBD1 (5 bases). There are 16 residues in the CDR3. Germline values: CDR1 SEHNR, CDR2 FQNEAQ (reference sequence). The V end was cut by 0 bases, the J end by 3 bases, with 9 bases between.

The rearrangement joins TRBV27 to TRBJ2-7; maybe TRBD1 (5 bases). Germline loops: CDR1 MNHEY, CDR2 SMNVEV (reference sequence). V was cut by 3 bases and J by 1 base, with 10 bases left in between. The CDR3 has 14 residues. The DNA for the CDR3 is TGTGCCAGCAGTTTTAAAGGGGCGTCCTACGAGCAGTACTTC. This gives the protein CASSFKGASYEQYF.

The rearrangement uses TRBV7-9 and TRBJ2-1; D perhaps matches TRBD2 (5 bases). This CDR3 is built from 14 residues. Per germline, CDR1 SEHNR and CDR2 FQNEAQ (reference sequence). The V end was cut by 0 bases, the J end by 9 bases, with 12 bases between. CDR3 region: CASSLARGPREQFF. The CDR3 nucleotides are TGTGCCAGCAGCTTAGCGCGAGGGCCCCGTGAGCAGTTCTTC.

This chain links TRBV7-2 with TRBJ1-3, with D hard to call. The V end was cut by 1 base, the J end by 4 bases, with 5 bases between. Germline values: CDR1 SGHTA, CDR2 FQGNSA. This CDR3 region has 13 residues. DNA of the CDR3: TGTGCCAGCAGCTTAGTCGTGGGAAACACCATATATTTT. This codes for CASSLVVGNTIYF.

This clonotype was seen a handful of times. V is TRBV7-9 and J is TRBJ2-7; the D is unclear. From germline, CDR1 is SEHNR and CDR2 FQNEAQ (reference sequence). The CDR3 loop spans 13 amino acids. V was shortened by 5 bases and J by 4 bases, with 12 bases between the two germline ends. CDR3 nucleotide sequence: TGTGCCAGCAGCCCATCCTTAGGATACGAGCAGTACTTC. It is translated as CASSPSLGYEQYF. The variable domain in full, completed from reference TRBV7-9 and TRBJ2-7, reads DTGVSQNPRHKITKRGQNVTFRCDPISEHNRLYWYRQTLGQGPEFLTYFQNEAQLEKSRLLSDRFSAERPKGSFSTLEIQRTEQGDSAMYLCASSPSLGYEQYFGPGTRLTVT.

The chain joins TRBV4-2 to TRBJ2-3, with D tentatively TRBD2 (6 bases). The CDR3 contains 15 residues. Germline V gene sequence: CDR1 LGHNA, CDR2 YNFKEQ. V lost 0 bases and J 3 bases, leaving 10 bases between the germline ends. The CDR3 reads CASSQDHRGTDTQYF. CDR3 DNA: TGTGCCAGCAGCCAAGATCATCGGGGGACAGATACGCAGTATTTT.

The chain recombines TRBV7-9 with TRBJ1-2; perhaps TRBD1 as D (5 bases). Trimming took 5 bases from V and 3 from J, leaving 19 bases between them. Per germline, CDR1 SEHNR and CDR2 FQNEAQ (reference sequence). The CDR3 is 16 residues long. CDR3 coding DNA: TGTGCCAGCAGCCCCCGCGGAAGAGGGGTTTACTATGGCTACACCTTC. Protein sequence: CASSPRGRGVYYGYTF.

This clonotype was picked up a small number of times. V usage is TRBV19 and J usage is TRBJ2-3; 12 bases agree with TRBD2. Germline assignment: CDR1 LNHDA and CDR2 SQIVND (reference sequence). The CDR3 has 17 amino acids. J gave up 2 bases and V 5 bases, and 8 bases lay outside the gene matches. Written as DNA, the CDR3 is TGTGCCAGTAGTTCTAGTTGGACTAGCGGGATCACAGATACGCAGTATTTT. It is translated as CASSSSWTSGITDTQYF.

This clonotype was observed a few times. V gene TRBV28 combines with J gene TRBJ2-5; D is tentatively TRBD1 or TRBD2 (6 bases each). Germline V gives CDR1 MDHEN, CDR2 SYDVKM. Between the trimmed V and J ends, which lost 10 bases and 4 bases, there was a span of 19 bases. The CDR3 spans 14 residues. The CDR3 nucleotides are TGTGCCACCTCGGAACTCCGGGGGCGAGAGACCCAGTACTTC. Residues: CATSELRGRETQYF.

The chain has TRBV4-3 and TRBJ1-6; the match to TRBD1 covers 8 bases. Unmatched junction bases numbered 2, after V lost 1 base and J lost 9 bases. The germline V gene encodes CDR1 LGHNA and CDR2 YSLEER. The CDR3 is made up of 14 amino acids. The CDR3 here is CASSQGTGTSPLHF. The CDR3 DNA reads as TGCGCCAGCAGCCAAGGGACAGGGACTTCACCCCTCCACTTT.

CDR3 sequence: CASSQEAGWVETQYF. As DNA, the CDR3 is TGTGCCAGCAGCCAAGAAGCAGGGTGGGTGGAGACCCAGTACTTC. This chain uses TRBV3-1 with TRBJ2-5, with D maybe TRBD1 (5 bases). Germline loops: CDR1 LGHDT, CDR2 YNNKEL (reference sequence). The CDR3 covers 15 residues. Trimming took off 0 bases at V and 5 bases at J, with 13 bases between the two ends.

There are a few counts of this clonotype. The chain is built from TRBV28 and TRBJ2-1; 8 positions match TRBD1. The CDR3 has 17 residues. Germline lookup yields CDR1 MDHEN and CDR2 SYDVKM. V trimming: 3 bases; J trimming: 4 bases; junction bases outside the gene matches: 11. The CDR3 is CASSLGHQGARYNEQFF. As DNA, the CDR3 is TGTGCCAGCAGTTTGGGACATCAGGGGGCGCGATACAATGAGCAGTTCTTC.

CDR3 sequence: CASSDSAGGPNEQFF. DNA for the CDR3: TGTGCCAGCAGTGACTCAGCGGGGGGGCCGAATGAGCAGTTCTTC. The chain recombines TRBV6-4 with TRBJ2-1, with 10 bases aligning to TRBD2. Germline loops: CDR1 MRHNA, CDR2 SNTAGT. This CDR3 has 15 residues. With V trimmed by 0 bases and J by 7 bases, 3 bases remained unmatched.

This clonotype has just a few counts. The rearrangement links TRBV11-1 to TRBJ2-7; D is unclear. Trimming cost V 1 base and J 4 bases, with 8 bases left between them. The CDR3 has 13 residues. Per germline, CDR1 SGHAT and CDR2 FQDESV (reference sequence). CDR3 sequence reads: CASSLDTQYEQYF. The DNA of the CDR3 is TGTGCCAGCAGCTTAGACACTCAATACGAGCAGTACTTC.

This clonotype turned up a few times. The chain couples TRBV7-9 to TRBJ1-1; 9 nucleotides align to TRBD1. Germline V gene sequence: CDR1 SEHNR, CDR2 FQNEAQ (reference sequence). CDR3 length: 15 residues. The V and J ends lost 6 bases and 2 bases, in that order; junction bases with no gene match: 7. CDR3 bases: TGTGCCAGCAGTCTCCCGGGACAGGGAAACACTGAAGCTTTCTTT. Translation gives CASSLPGQGNTEAFF.

This clonotype appeared many times. The chain combines TRBV20-1 with TRBJ1-1; D is undetermined. Germline values: CDR1 DFQATT, CDR2 SNEGSKA (reference sequence). Trimming removed 3 bases from V and 5 bases from J, with 25 bases in between. The CDR3 has 17 residues. As DNA, the CDR3 is TGCAGTGCTAGGTCCAGTGGGGAAACGTCGGGTGAGACTGAAGCTTTCTTT. This encodes CSARSSGETSGETEAFF.

The J gene is TRBJ2-7, the V gene TRBV7-2, with TRBD1 identical over 8 bases. Per germline, CDR1 SGHTA and CDR2 FQGNSA. V shed 2 bases, J shed 2 bases, and the junction held 5 bases outside the gene matches. The CDR3 is 15 residues long. The CDR3 nucleotides are TGTGCCAGCAGCTTAACGAAACAGGGGGCCTACGAGCAGTACTTC. This encodes CASSLTKQGAYEQYF. The full variable domain, in which reference TRBV7-2 and TRBJ2-7 provide the parts outside the CDR3, is GAGVSQSPSNKVTEKGKDVELRCDPISGHTALYWYRQSLGQGLEFLIYFQGNSAPDKSGLPSDRFSAERTGGSVSTLTIQRTQQEDSAVYLCASSLTKQGAYEQYFGPGTRLTVT.

V is TRBV7-9 and J is TRBJ1-1; D gene uncertain. Germline V gene data show CDR1 as SEHNR and CDR2 as FQNEAQ (reference sequence). V was shortened by 2 bases and J by 3 bases, with 10 bases between the two germline ends. This CDR3 is built from 14 residues. CDR3 loop: CASSLSLEHTEAFF. The CDR3, as DNA: TGTGCCAGCAGCTTAAGCTTAGAGCACACTGAAGCTTTCTTT.